This section outlines one T cell receptor beta chain sequence together with its context. The sample comes from a study of T cell responses to AZD1222 COVID-19 vaccine. V shed 6 bases and J shed 3 bases, with 9 bases lying between them. This CDR3 region has 12 residues. The germline CDR1 and CDR2 sequences are KGHSH and LQKENI. Clones were sequenced by immunoSEQ multiplex PCR, and TCRdb holds only the in-frame ones, with some missing. The sample has approximately 120,000 clones; about 85% are singletons. The clonotype comes from an adult in good health. This chain links TRBV18 with TRBJ2-7; D possibly uses TRBD1 or TRBD2 (6 bases each). The sample was peripheral blood, taken on day 0 of AZD1222 vaccination. CDR3 sequence (DNA): TGTGCCAGCTCGCGGGACATCTACGAGCAGTACTTC. Translation gives CASSRDIYEQYF.